These T cell receptor beta chains were read from a single sample in a study of naive and memory T cell subsets. TCRdb re-called the UMI-ligation and nested PCR reads through MiXCR, storing one row per CDR3 protein. The repertoire consists of about 14,000 distinct CDR3 sequences, with around 5.2% occurring once and the leading ten covering under 9.5%. This specimen consisted of skin, obtained from a tuberculin skin test site. These receptors came from an adult in good health. Both conserved end residues are trimmed from each CDR3.

V: TRBV20-1; length: 12; CDR3: SARGGSGNQPQH
V: TRBV20-1; length: 12; CDR3: SAPGLAGQETQY
V: TRBV4-3; length: 14; CDR3: ASSQSRWGSGNTIY
V: TRBV29-1; length: 10; CDR3: SVYRGGYGYT
V: TRBV2; length: 13; CDR3: ASSREARSGNTIY
V: TRBV12-3/TRBV12-4; length: 13; CDR3: ATRTSGASGNTIY
V: TRBV20-1; length: 10; CDR3: SATENMGGYT
V: TRBV20-1; length: 12; CDR3: SAIPGQGYSPLH
V: TRBV14; length: 11; CDR3: ASGTQTYNEQF
V: TRBV6-1; length: 14; CDR3: ASSVRGRIYTDTQY
V: TRBV18; length: 12; CDR3: ASSPRDSRNIQY